This T cell receptor beta chain originates from a study of regulatory T cells in long-lasting Graves disease. In germline, CDR1 is MGHDK, CDR2 SYGVNS. V lost 5 bases to trimming and J lost 5 bases, with 10 bases between them. The CDR3 covers 12 residues. In building TCR beta libraries, iRepertoire HTBI primers were used together with Arm-PCR of CDR3 regions. TCRdb reprocessed the multiplex PCR reads via MiXCR and lists one record per CDR3 protein. Here the sample spans around 460,000 distinct CDR3 sequences, 20% to 25% being singletons. The time point denotes: persistent/refractory GD, antithyroid drugs over 5 years with positive TRAb. The TCR library was made from RNA that had been extracted from PBMCs in TRIzol.

Sequenced here: peripheral blood mononuclear cells (PBMCs), sampled when the disease was refractory, from a patient treated with antithyroid drugs. This sequence was found in a female donor with Graves disease. The chain has TRBV25-1 and TRBJ2-7, with TRBD2 as a possible D gene (7 bases). CDR3 coding DNA: TGTGCCAGCAGTCGGGGGGCCCACGAGCAGTACTTC. It translates to CASSRGAHEQYF.